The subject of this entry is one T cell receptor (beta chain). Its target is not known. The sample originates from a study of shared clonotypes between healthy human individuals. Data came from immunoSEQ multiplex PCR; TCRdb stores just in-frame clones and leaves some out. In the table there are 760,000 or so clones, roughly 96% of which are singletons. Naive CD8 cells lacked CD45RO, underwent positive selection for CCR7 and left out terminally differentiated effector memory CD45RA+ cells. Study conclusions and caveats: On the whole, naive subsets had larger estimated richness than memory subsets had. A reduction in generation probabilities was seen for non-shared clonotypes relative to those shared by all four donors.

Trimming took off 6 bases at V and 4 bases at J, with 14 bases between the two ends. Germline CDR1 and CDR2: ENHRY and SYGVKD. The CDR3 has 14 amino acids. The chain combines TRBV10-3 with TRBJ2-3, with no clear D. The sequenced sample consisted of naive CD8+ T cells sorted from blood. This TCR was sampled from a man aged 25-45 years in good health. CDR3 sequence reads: CAISALITPDTQYF. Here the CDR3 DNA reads TGTGCCATCAGCGCCCTCATCACCCCAGATACGCAGTATTTT.